Below are 11 T cell receptor beta chains sequenced from a single sample in a study of cytomegalovirus exposure and HLA in healthy donors. The PCR had 60 Vbeta and 13 Jbeta primers. TCRdb keeps only in-frame clones here, not all; method: immunoSEQ multiplex PCR. The sample lists under 120,000 clones; roughly 70% were seen once. Input material: PBMCs. All receptors derive from a man aged 35-49 years in good health and CMV-seropositive.

J is TRBJ1-2 and V is TRBV29-1; D is undetermined. The germline CDR1 and CDR2 sequences are SQVTM and ANQGSEA. V lost 4 bases, J lost 2 bases, and 8 bases lay in between. This CDR3 is 12 amino acids long. CDR3 amino acids: CSVGQQNYGYTF. CDR3 sequence (DNA): TGCAGCGTTGGTCAACAGAACTATGGCTACACCTTC.

The V gene is TRBV19, the J gene TRBJ1-1, with 11 bases matching TRBD1. V lost 6 bases, J lost 4 bases, and 10 bases stayed unmatched. Germline V gives CDR1 LNHDA, CDR2 SQIVND (reference sequence). The CDR3 sequence is 16 residues long. CDR3 loop: CASSDGTGGRGTEAFF. CDR3 bases: TGTGCCAGTAGCGACGGGACAGGGGGGAGGGGCACTGAAGCTTTCTTT. Based on the CDR3 plus reference TRBV19 and TRBJ1-1, the full variable domain is DGGITQSPKYLFRKEGQNVTLSCEQNLNHDAMYWYRQDPGQGLRLIYYSQIVNDFQKGDIAEGYSVSREKKESFPLTVTSAQKNPTAFYLCASSDGTGGRGTEAFFGQGTRLTVV.

The genes are TRBV10-3 and TRBJ2-6; D is possibly TRBD2 (5 bases). V was shortened by 3 bases and J by 4 bases, with 22 bases between the two germline ends. CDR1 and CDR2 (germline): ENHRY, SYGVKD. The CDR3 covers 19 residues. In DNA, the CDR3 is TGTGCCATCAGTGAAAAACCGGGTTCCTTCGGCGGGGGGGCCAACGTCCTGACTTTC. Translating it yields CAISEKPGSFGGGANVLTF.

The genes are TRBV6-5 and TRBJ1-2; 8 bases match TRBD1. Germline values: CDR1 MNHEY, CDR2 SVGAGI. With 5 bases clipped from V and 10 bases from J, the junction kept 15 bases outside the gene matches. This CDR3 is built from 15 residues. The CDR3 DNA sequence: TGTGCCAGCAGTCAATTCATTGGACAGGGAATCGCCTACACCTTC. Translation gives CASSQFIGQGIAYTF.

This sequence joins TRBV15 and TRBJ2-4, with D perhaps TRBD1 (5 bases). Trimming removed 2 bases from V and 8 bases from J, with 13 bases in between. CDR1 and CDR2 from the germline V gene are LNHNV and YYDKDF (reference sequence). This CDR3 comprises 14 residues. The CDR3 loop is CATSRIKGVDIQYF. For the CDR3, the DNA is TGTGCCACCAGCAGAATTAAAGGGGTTGACATTCAGTACTTC.

This clone was detected a few times. The chain couples TRBV7-7 to TRBJ2-1; TRBD2 agrees at 10 bases. The CDR3 length is 18 residues. Germline V gives CDR1 SSHAT, CDR2 FNYEAQ (reference sequence). After removal of 1 base from V and 0 bases from J, the junction contained 6 bases not matched to a gene. CDR3 sequence reads: CASSLGGLAESSYNEQFF. Here the CDR3 DNA reads TGTGCCAGCAGCTTAGGTGGACTAGCGGAGAGCTCCTACAATGAGCAGTTCTTC. The full variable domain, its missing parts supplied by reference TRBV7-7 and TRBJ2-1, is GAGVSQSPRYKVTKRGQDVTLRCDPISSHATLYWYQQALGQGPEFLTYFNYEAQPDKSGLPSDRFSAERPEGSISTLTIQRTEQRDSAMYRCASSLGGLAESSYNEQFFGPGTRLTVL.

This clone was counted only a few times. This sequence joins TRBV5-1 and TRBJ2-7, with 8 bases lining up with TRBD1. With 6 bases clipped from V and 7 bases from J, the junction kept 15 bases outside the gene matches. This CDR3 has 15 amino acids. Germline CDR1 SGHRS, CDR2 YFSETQ. The CDR3 here is CASTPGGTGPMEQYF. The CDR3 DNA reads as TGCGCCAGCACCCCAGGCGGGACAGGTCCTATGGAGCAGTACTTC. Full variable domain (rest looked up from reference TRBV5-1 and TRBJ2-7): KAGVTQTPRYLIKTRGQQVTLSCSPISGHRSVSWYQQTPGQGLQFLFEYFSETQRNKGNFPGRFSGRQFSNSRSEMNVSTLELGDSALYLCASTPGGTGPMEQYFGPGTRLTVT.

For the CDR3, the DNA is TGCGCCAGCAGCTCTACCCTTGGGGCCAACGTCCTGACTTTC. Protein: CASSSTLGANVLTF. The J gene is TRBJ2-6, the V gene TRBV5-1; D not certain. Deletions cut 3 bases from V and 3 bases from J, with 7 bases between. CDR3 length: 14 residues. CDR1 is SGHRS and CDR2 is YFSETQ in the germline V gene.

The rearrangement uses TRBV19 and TRBJ2-7, with 10 bases fitting TRBD2. The J call may be faulty, since TRBJ2-5 better matches the DNA end. Germline values: CDR1 LNHDA, CDR2 SQIVND (reference sequence). This CDR3 comprises 14 residues. The CDR3 protein is CASSASGGAWTQYF. The DNA of the CDR3 is TGTGCCAGTAGTGCTAGCGGGGGAGCGTGGACCCAGTACTTC.

V is TRBV5-1 and J is TRBJ2-7, with TRBD1 matching 9 bases. Germline values: CDR1 SGHRS, CDR2 YFSETQ. J was trimmed by 7 bases and V by 7 bases; bases with no gene match: 3. This CDR3 has 11 residues. This CDR3 reads CASAGTGEQYF. The CDR3 DNA sequence: TGCGCCAGCGCCGGGACAGGGGAGCAGTACTTC.

The chain links TRBV4-1 to TRBJ2-5; D is possibly TRBD1 (6 bases). V lost 0 bases to trimming and J lost 4 bases, with 12 bases between them. The CDR3 has 15 amino acids. Germline V gene sequence: CDR1 MGHRA, CDR2 YSYEKL. This CDR3 is CASSQEVQGPETQYF. DNA of the CDR3: TGCGCCAGCAGCCAAGAGGTACAGGGCCCAGAGACCCAGTACTTC.